Below, 32 T cell receptor beta chains from the same sample are listed, as sequenced in a study of blood T cell repertoires in COVID-19. Sequenced by immunoSEQ multiplex PCR; TCRdb stores in-frame clones only, minus some. The profile covers hundreds of thousands of clones, with around 91% appearing a single time and roughly 1.1% taken by the ten largest. What was sequenced was PBMCs or T cells enriched from blood (not recorded which). The receptors originated from a young man who had recovered from COVID-19.

V usage is TRBV7-9 and J usage is TRBJ2-1; tentatively, D is TRBD1 (5 bases). The germline V gene has CDR1 SEHNR and CDR2 FQNEAQ (reference sequence). There are 13 residues in the CDR3. V lost 3 bases to trimming and J lost 6 bases, with 9 bases between them. Here the CDR3 reads CASSFPQGNEQFF. The CDR3 bases are TGTGCCAGCAGCTTCCCCCAGGGCAATGAGCAGTTCTTC.

The chain recombines TRBV28 with TRBJ1-5; D is unclear. Looked up from germline, CDR1 is MDHEN and CDR2 is SYDVKM. The V end lost 7 bases, the J end lost 2 bases, and 18 bases lay between the germline ends. The CDR3 length is 16 residues. Here the CDR3 DNA reads TGTGCCAGCAACCCAAGCGGACGCCTAGGCAATCAGCCCCAGCATTTT. As protein: CASNPSGRLGNQPQHF.

This clone has just one count. This chain connects TRBV28 to TRBJ2-2; D remains unclear. CDR1 is MDHEN, CDR2 SYDVKM, per germline. The length of the CDR3 is 13 residues. Between the trimmed V and J ends, which lost 8 bases and 3 bases, there was a span of 10 bases. CDR3 in DNA: TGTGCCAGCCCGAGTCCTGACACCGGGGAGCTGTTTTTT. Protein sequence: CASPSPDTGELFF.

The chain carries TRBV28 and TRBJ2-7, with TRBD2 matching over 9 bases. The CDR3 is 17 residues long. Germline trimming cut 6 bases from V and 5 bases from J; bases unmatched to any gene: 17. CDR1 is MDHEN, CDR2 SYDVKM, per germline. CDR3: CASSHTRREGSRDEQYF. The CDR3, as DNA: TGTGCCAGCAGCCATACTAGGCGGGAGGGCTCAAGGGACGAGCAGTACTTC.

The chain has TRBV7-2 and TRBJ2-3; 11 nucleotides line up with TRBD2. V shed 5 bases, J shed 2 bases, and the junction held 3 bases outside the gene matches. The CDR3 spans 15 residues. Germline CDR1 reads SGHTA; CDR2 reads FQGNSA. The CDR3 DNA sequence: TGTGCCAGCAGCCATAGCGGGAGGGCCACAGATACGCAGTATTTT. It yields the protein CASSHSGRATDTQYF.

The chain joins TRBV12-3 or TRBV12-4 to TRBJ2-1; no definite D call. Between the trimmed V and J ends, which lost 7 bases and 4 bases, there was a span of 8 bases. The CDR3 runs to 12 residues. The CDR3 loop is CASTVRYNEQFF. The CDR3 DNA reads TGTGCCAGCACTGTGAGGTACAATGAGCAGTTCTTC.

CDR3 protein: CASSADRDQETQYF. CDR3 nucleotide sequence: TGTGCCAGCAGTGCGGACAGGGACCAAGAGACCCAGTACTTC. The chain recombines TRBV2 with TRBJ2-5; TRBD1 matches at 8 bases. CDR3 length: 14 residues. After removal of 4 bases from V and 0 bases from J, the junction contained 1 base not matched to a gene. In germline, CDR1 is SNHLY, CDR2 FYNNEI.

The CDR3 sequence: CASSWSKGADGYTF. CDR3 bases: TGTGCCAGCAGTTGGTCGAAGGGGGCAGATGGCTACACCTTC. The chain employs TRBV28 and TRBJ1-2; 7 bases are shared with TRBD1. The CDR3 covers 14 residues. V lost 4 bases, J lost 6 bases, and 8 bases stayed unmatched. CDR1 is MDHEN, CDR2 SYDVKM, per germline.

Comment on this clone: Distinct nucleotide sequences in the sample also encode this CDR3. The chain uses TRBV28 and TRBJ1-1, with a possible D match to TRBD1 (5 bases). V was trimmed by 7 bases and J by 4 bases, leaving 10 bases between them. Looked up from germline, CDR1 is MDHEN and CDR2 is SYDVKM. This CDR3 has 12 residues. CDR3: CASTLGGTEAFF. As DNA, the CDR3 is TGTGCCAGCACCCTCGGGGGCACTGAAGCTTTCTTT.

The chain links TRBV28 to TRBJ1-1; no definite D call. This CDR3 comprises 14 residues. Germline V CDR1 and CDR2: MDHEN, SYDVKM. The V end was cut by 7 bases, the J end by 2 bases, with 14 bases between. The DNA of the CDR3 is TGTGCCAGCAAGTCCGGGTTTGACAACACTGAAGCTTTCTTT. This codes for CASKSGFDNTEAFF.

The chain employs TRBV6-1 and TRBJ2-7; D uncertain. The germline V and J ends were trimmed by 1 base and 3 bases, with 13 bases remaining between them. CDR1 and CDR2 from the germline V gene are MNHNS and SASEGT. There are 15 residues in the CDR3. The CDR3 sequence: CASSEGASFLYEQYF. The CDR3 bases are TGTGCCAGCAGTGAAGGGGCCTCCTTTCTCTACGAGCAGTACTTC.

The chain employs TRBV6-5 and TRBJ1-5; 7 bases fit TRBD1. With 6 bases clipped from V and 0 bases from J, the junction kept 5 bases outside the gene matches. This CDR3 has 15 amino acids. Germline V gene lookup returns CDR1 MNHEY and CDR2 SVGAGI. The CDR3 spells CASRLGQNSNQPQHF. CDR3 bases: TGTGCCAGCAGACTGGGACAGAATAGCAATCAGCCCCAGCATTTT.

DNA of the CDR3: TGTGCCAGCAGCCAAGTGCGGGGGACTGAAGCTTTCTTT. Protein product: CASSQVRGTEAFF. V usage is TRBV14 and J usage is TRBJ1-1; possibly TRBD1 for D (5 bases). This CDR3 region has 13 residues. Trimming stripped 1 base from V and 5 bases from J, with 8 bases between. Germline loops: CDR1 SGHDN, CDR2 FVKESK. Filled out from reference TRBV14 and TRBJ1-1, the complete variable domain reads EAGVTQFPSHSVIEKGQTVTLRCDPISGHDNLYWYRRVMGKEIKFLLHFVKESKQDESGMPNNRFLAERTGGTYSTLKVQPAELEDSGVYFCASSQVRGTEAFFGQGTRLTVV.

The J gene is TRBJ2-5, the V gene TRBV3-1 (or the pseudogene TRBV3-2); maybe TRBD1 (6 bases). CDR1 LGHDT and CDR2 YNNKEL come from the germline V gene (reference sequence). Trimming cost V 4 bases and J 3 bases, with 12 bases left between them. This CDR3 region has 14 residues. The CDR3 DNA sequence: TGTGCCAGCAGCCCGTGGACAGTTGAAGAGACCCAGTACTTC. Encoded protein: CASSPWTVEETQYF.

This clone appeared a single time. The chain links TRBV5-1 to TRBJ2-5; 7 nucleotides agree with TRBD2. Germline V CDR1 and CDR2: SGHRS, YFSETQ. This CDR3 comprises 15 residues. J gave up 3 bases and V 0 bases, and 5 bases lay outside the gene matches. CDR3 sequence (DNA): TGCGCCAGCAGCTTGGGCGGGAGAGGGGAAGAGACCCAGTACTTC. Protein: CASSLGGRGEETQYF.

CDR3 nucleotide sequence: TGTGCCAGCAGCCAAGAGATTTTACAGGGGAATTCACCCCTCCACTTT. This codes for CASSQEILQGNSPLHF. The rearrangement links TRBV3-1 (or the pseudogene TRBV3-2) to TRBJ1-6, with TRBD1 identical over 7 bases. CDR3 length: 16 residues. V shed 0 bases, J shed 7 bases, and the junction held 6 bases outside the gene matches. Germline loops: CDR1 LGHDT, CDR2 YNNKEL (reference sequence).

In nucleotides, the CDR3 is TGCGCCAGCAGCTTGGCCGTCCGGGAGACCCAGTACTTC. Its translation: CASSLAVRETQYF. V is TRBV5-1 and J is TRBJ2-5; D unresolved. Germline CDR1 is SGHRS and CDR2 is YFSETQ. This CDR3 spans 13 amino acids. V was clipped by 0 bases and J by 5 bases, with 8 bases between them.

The gene calls are TRBV7-2 and TRBJ2-7; tentatively, D is TRBD1 (5 bases). The CDR3 is made up of 13 amino acids. V lost 3 bases and J 0 bases, leaving 6 bases between the germline ends. The germline CDR1 and CDR2 sequences are SGHTA and FQGNSA. The CDR3 loop is CASSFDSSYEQYF. CDR3 coding DNA: TGTGCCAGCAGCTTCGACAGCTCCTACGAGCAGTACTTC.

The rearrangement uses TRBV18 and TRBJ1-2; tentative D call: TRBD1 (5 bases). The CDR3 is made up of 17 amino acids. Germline V CDR1 and CDR2: KGHSH, LQKENI. Between the trimmed V and J ends, which lost 5 bases and 0 bases, there was a span of 19 bases. The CDR3 spells CASSSQTDAKSNYGYTF. DNA for the CDR3: TGTGCCAGCTCATCGCAGACAGACGCCAAATCTAACTATGGCTACACCTTC.

This clone came up once. The V gene is TRBV2, the J gene TRBJ1-5, with no clear D. Between the trimmed V and J ends, which lost 5 bases and 1 base, there was a span of 12 bases. In germline, CDR1 is SNHLY, CDR2 FYNNEI. This CDR3 spans 15 amino acids. CDR3 nucleotides: TGTGCCAGCAGTTCCTTGTGGGAGAGCAATCAGCCCCAGCATTTT. It yields the protein CASSSLWESNQPQHF.

The chain recombines TRBV19 with TRBJ2-5; D gene unclear. CDR1 and CDR2 from the germline V gene are LNHDA and SQIVND (reference sequence). The germline V and J ends were trimmed by 7 bases and 4 bases, with 19 bases remaining between them. The CDR3 is made up of 15 amino acids. CDR3 protein: CASKWSGSGRETQYF. In DNA, the CDR3 is TGTGCCAGTAAGTGGTCCGGGTCGGGTCGAGAGACCCAGTACTTC.

This clone was observed a single time. The CDR3 nucleotides read TGTGCCAGCAGTGAATATATGCGACAGGGCGCAGATACGCAGTATTTT. Its translation: CASSEYMRQGADTQYF. The chain recombines TRBV25-1 with TRBJ2-3; 7 bases map to TRBD1. This CDR3 is built from 16 residues. J gave up 4 bases and V 0 bases, and 7 bases lay outside the gene matches. Per the germline V gene, CDR1 is MGHDK and CDR2 is SYGVNS.

This clone was seen only once. V gene TRBV10-2 combines with J gene TRBJ2-3, with a possible D match to TRBD1 (7 bases). The CDR3 has 18 amino acids. Germline lookup yields CDR1 WSHSY and CDR2 SAAADI. The V end lost 11 bases, the J end lost 2 bases, and 29 bases lay between the germline ends. The CDR3 here is CAASQGGRFTIHTDTQYF. Written as DNA, the CDR3 is TGCGCCGCTTCGCAGGGGGGTCGTTTTACTATCCACACAGATACGCAGTATTTT.

The chain recombines TRBV15 with TRBJ2-4; D is ambiguous. There are 17 residues in the CDR3. The germline gives CDR1 LNHNV, CDR2 YYDKDF (reference sequence). Trimming took 4 bases from V and 0 from J, leaving 16 bases between them. The CDR3 protein is CATSIERVPLAKNIQYF. CDR3 in DNA: TGTGCCACCAGCATAGAGAGAGTCCCGCTAGCCAAAAACATTCAGTACTTC.

The rearrangement uses TRBV12-3 or TRBV12-4 and TRBJ2-7; D may be TRBD2 (6 bases). V dropped 9 bases and J dropped 1 base, with 10 bases sitting between them. The CDR3 covers 12 residues. CDR3 amino acids: CARAGRSYEQYF. DNA of the CDR3: TGTGCCAGAGCAGGGAGGTCCTACGAGCAGTACTTC.

The V call is TRBV27, the J call TRBJ2-2; unclear D gene. The CDR3 sequence is 12 residues long. Germline lookup yields CDR1 MNHEY and CDR2 SMNVEV (reference sequence). Trimming cost V 4 bases and J 8 bases, with 8 bases left between them. The CDR3 is CASSSIGGELFF. In nucleotides, the CDR3 is TGTGCCAGCAGTTCTATCGGGGGGGAGCTGTTTTTT.

V and J are TRBV28 and TRBJ1-1; D uncertain. From germline, CDR1 is MDHEN and CDR2 SYDVKM. The CDR3 has 11 residues. V lost 9 bases and J lost 3, with 8 bases in between. The CDR3 nucleotides are TGTGCCAGTGTTAGCTACACTGAAGCTTTCTTT. It encodes CASVSYTEAFF.

This chain joins TRBV19 and TRBJ1-4; perhaps TRBD1 as D (6 bases). There are 16 residues in the CDR3. V was pared by 7 bases and J by 1 base, with 16 bases between. Germline loops: CDR1 LNHDA, CDR2 SQIVND (reference sequence). The CDR3 reads CASKDRGLQTNEKLFF. CDR3 nucleotides: TGTGCCAGTAAGGACAGAGGACTTCAAACTAATGAAAAACTGTTTTTT.

V and J are TRBV12-3 or TRBV12-4 and TRBJ1-1, with D possibly matching TRBD1 (6 bases). The CDR3 contains 13 residues. V lost 7 bases to trimming and J lost 3 bases, with 12 bases between them. CDR3 bases: TGTGCCAGCACGGCACAGGGATACACTGAAGCTTTCTTT. Translation: CASTAQGYTEAFF.

The CDR3 DNA reads as TGTGCCAGCAGCGCGACTGTCAACAATGAGCAGTTCTTC. Its protein product is CASSATVNNEQFF. The chain joins TRBV11-3 to TRBJ2-1; D call uncertain. The ends were cut back, 5 bases at V and 5 bases at J, with 10 bases in the middle. The germline CDR1 and CDR2 sequences are SGHNT and YENEEA. This CDR3 has 13 amino acids.

The chain has TRBV9 and TRBJ2-3, with 10 bases identical to TRBD2. The CDR3 spans 16 residues. The V gene's germline CDR1 is SGDLS and CDR2 YYNGEE. V shed 0 bases and J 4 bases; nucleotides not matched to a gene: 5. The chain's CDR3 is CASSVASAGGPDTQYF. CDR3 sequence (DNA): TGTGCCAGCAGCGTAGCTTCAGCGGGAGGGCCAGATACGCAGTATTTT.

The V call is TRBV3-1 (or the pseudogene TRBV3-2), the J call TRBJ1-1, with TRBD1 matching 7 bases. The J segment lost 1 base and the V segment lost 1 base, leaving 3 bases of the junction unmatched. CDR3 length equals 15 residues. Germline CDR1 LGHDT, CDR2 YNNKEL (reference sequence). This CDR3 reads CASSQGGTENTEAFF. In nucleotides, the CDR3 is TGTGCCAGCAGCCAAGGAGGGACAGAGAACACTGAAGCTTTCTTT.